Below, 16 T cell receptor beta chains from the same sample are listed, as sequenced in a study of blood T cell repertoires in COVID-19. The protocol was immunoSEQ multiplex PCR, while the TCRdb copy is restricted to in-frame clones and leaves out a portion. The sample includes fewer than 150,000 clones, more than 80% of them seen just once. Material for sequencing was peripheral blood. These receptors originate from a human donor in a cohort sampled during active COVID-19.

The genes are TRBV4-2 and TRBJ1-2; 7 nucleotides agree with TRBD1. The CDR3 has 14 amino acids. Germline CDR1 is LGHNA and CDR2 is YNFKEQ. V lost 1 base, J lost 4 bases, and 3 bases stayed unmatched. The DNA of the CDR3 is TGTGCCAGCAGCCAAGGAGGGGGCCGCTATGGCTACACCTTC. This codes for CASSQGGGRYGYTF.

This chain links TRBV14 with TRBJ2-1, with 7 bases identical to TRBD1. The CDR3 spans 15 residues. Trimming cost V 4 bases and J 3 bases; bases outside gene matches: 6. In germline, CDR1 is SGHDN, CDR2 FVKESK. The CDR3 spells CASSLDRVDYNEQFF. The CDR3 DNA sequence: TGTGCCAGCAGCCTTGACAGGGTCGACTACAATGAGCAGTTCTTC.

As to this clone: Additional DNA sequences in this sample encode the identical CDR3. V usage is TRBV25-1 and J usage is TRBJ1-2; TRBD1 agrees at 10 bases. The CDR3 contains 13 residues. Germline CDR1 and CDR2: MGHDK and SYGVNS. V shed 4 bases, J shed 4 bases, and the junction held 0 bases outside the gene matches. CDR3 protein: CASSGDRGYGYTF. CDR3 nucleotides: TGTGCCAGCAGTGGGGACAGGGGCTATGGCTACACCTTC.

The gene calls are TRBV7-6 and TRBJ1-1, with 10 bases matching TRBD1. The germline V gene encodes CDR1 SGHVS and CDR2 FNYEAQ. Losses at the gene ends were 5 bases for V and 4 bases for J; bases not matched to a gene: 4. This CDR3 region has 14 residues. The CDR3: CASSLGQGVTEAFF. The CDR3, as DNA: TGTGCCAGCAGCCTAGGACAGGGGGTCACTGAAGCTTTCTTT.

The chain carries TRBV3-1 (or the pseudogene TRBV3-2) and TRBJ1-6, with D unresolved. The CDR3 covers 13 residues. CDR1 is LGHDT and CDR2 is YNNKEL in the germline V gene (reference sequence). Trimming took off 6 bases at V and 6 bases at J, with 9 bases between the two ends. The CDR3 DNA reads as TGTGCCAGCAGAACGAGCTCTAATTCACCCCTCCACTTT. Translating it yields CASRTSSNSPLHF.

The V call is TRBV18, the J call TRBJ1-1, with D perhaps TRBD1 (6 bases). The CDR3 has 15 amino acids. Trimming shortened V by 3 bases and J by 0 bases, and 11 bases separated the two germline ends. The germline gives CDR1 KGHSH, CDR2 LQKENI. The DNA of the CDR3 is TGTGCCAGCTCACCTCACAGGGAAATGAACACTGAAGCTTTCTTT. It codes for CASSPHREMNTEAFF.

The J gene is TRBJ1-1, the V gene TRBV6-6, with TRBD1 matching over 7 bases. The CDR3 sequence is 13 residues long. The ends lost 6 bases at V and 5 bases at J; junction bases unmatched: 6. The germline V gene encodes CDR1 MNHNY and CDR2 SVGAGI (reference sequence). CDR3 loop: CASRLQGLTEAFF. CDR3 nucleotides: TGTGCCAGCAGACTACAGGGGTTAACTGAAGCTTTCTTT.

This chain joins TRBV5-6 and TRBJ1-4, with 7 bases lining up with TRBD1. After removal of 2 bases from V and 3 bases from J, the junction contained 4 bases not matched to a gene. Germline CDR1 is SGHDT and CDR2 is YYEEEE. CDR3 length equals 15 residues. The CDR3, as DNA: TGTGCCAGCAGCTTAGCCGGGACAGCTAATGAAAAACTGTTTTTT. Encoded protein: CASSLAGTANEKLFF.

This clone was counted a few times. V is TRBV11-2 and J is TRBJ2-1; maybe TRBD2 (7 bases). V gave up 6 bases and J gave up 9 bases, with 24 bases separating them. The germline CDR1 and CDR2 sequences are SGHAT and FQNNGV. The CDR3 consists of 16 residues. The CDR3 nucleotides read TGTGCCAGCAGTTCAAGGAAGAGGGGGGGCATTAGTGAGCAGTTCTTC. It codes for CASSSRKRGGISEQFF.

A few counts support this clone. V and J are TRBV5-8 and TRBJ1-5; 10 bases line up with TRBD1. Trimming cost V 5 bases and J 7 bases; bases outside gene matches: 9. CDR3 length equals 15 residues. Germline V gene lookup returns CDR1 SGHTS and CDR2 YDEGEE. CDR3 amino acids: CASSSGTGVYQPQHF. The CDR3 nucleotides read TGTGCCAGCAGTTCCGGGACAGGGGTTTACCAGCCCCAGCATTTT.

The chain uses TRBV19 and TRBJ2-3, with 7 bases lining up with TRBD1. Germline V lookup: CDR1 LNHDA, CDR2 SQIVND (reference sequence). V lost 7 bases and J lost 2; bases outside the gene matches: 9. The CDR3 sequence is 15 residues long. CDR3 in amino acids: CASTRQGIPTDTQYF. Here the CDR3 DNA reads TGTGCCAGTACCCGACAGGGAATACCCACAGATACGCAGTATTTT.

Here the CDR3 reads CASKTGGVKNTIYF. The DNA for the CDR3 is TGTGCCAGCAAAACAGGGGGCGTTAAAAACACCATATATTTT. This chain joins TRBV2 and TRBJ1-3; 9 positions agree with TRBD1. Germline-derived CDR1 and CDR2 are SNHLY and FYNNEI. The CDR3 totals 14 residues. V gave up 7 bases and J gave up 6 bases; unmatched junction bases: 7.

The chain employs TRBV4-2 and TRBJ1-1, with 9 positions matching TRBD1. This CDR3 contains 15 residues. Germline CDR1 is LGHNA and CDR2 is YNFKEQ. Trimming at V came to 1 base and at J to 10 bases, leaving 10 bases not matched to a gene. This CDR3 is CASSQGGQGLFGAFF. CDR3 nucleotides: TGTGCCAGCAGCCAAGGGGGACAGGGTCTCTTCGGAGCTTTCTTT.

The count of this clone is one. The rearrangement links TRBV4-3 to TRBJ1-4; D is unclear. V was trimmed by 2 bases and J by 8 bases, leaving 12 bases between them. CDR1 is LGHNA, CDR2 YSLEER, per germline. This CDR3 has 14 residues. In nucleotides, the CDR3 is TGCGCCAGCAGCCAACTCTGGGGAGAAGAAAAACTGTTTTTT. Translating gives CASSQLWGEEKLFF.

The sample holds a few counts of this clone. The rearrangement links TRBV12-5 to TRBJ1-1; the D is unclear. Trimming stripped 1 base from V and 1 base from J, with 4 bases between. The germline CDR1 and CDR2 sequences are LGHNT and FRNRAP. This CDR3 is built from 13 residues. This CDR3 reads CASGLAGNTEAFF. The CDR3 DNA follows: TGTGCTAGTGGTTTGGCAGGGAACACTGAAGCTTTCTTT.

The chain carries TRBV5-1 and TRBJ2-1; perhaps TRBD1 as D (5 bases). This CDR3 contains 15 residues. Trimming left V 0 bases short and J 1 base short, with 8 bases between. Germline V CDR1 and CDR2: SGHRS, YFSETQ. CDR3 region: CASSLVQGSYNEQFF. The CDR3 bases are TGCGCCAGCAGCTTGGTCCAGGGTTCCTACAATGAGCAGTTCTTC.